This T cell receptor (beta chain) came from a study of cytomegalovirus exposure and HLA in healthy donors. The PCR employed 60 Vbeta primers together with 13 Jbeta primers. Data came from immunoSEQ multiplex PCR; TCRdb stores just in-frame clones and leaves some out. The sample includes about 160,000 clones, approximately 86% of them seen just once. Germline V gene lookup returns CDR1 MNHEY and CDR2 SVGAGI. The J segment lost 2 bases and the V segment lost 6 bases, leaving 1 base of the junction unmatched. The CDR3 sequence is 13 residues long. This TCR was sampled from a woman between 18 and 30 years old in good health and CMV-seronegative. The sequenced material came from PBMCs. The V and J genes are TRBV6-5 and TRBJ2-1; 7 bases map to TRBD1. CDR3 loop: CASRGQPYNEQFF. The CDR3 DNA reads TGTGCCAGCAGGGGACAGCCCTACAATGAGCAGTTCTTC.